The clone carrying this TCR beta chain has a handful of counts. Looked up from germline, CDR1 is KGHDR and CDR2 is SFDVKD. The CDR3 spans 17 residues. V dropped 3 bases and J dropped 8; count of bases not matched to a gene: 12. These data originate in a study of blood T cell repertoires in COVID-19. Turning to the study itself: Samples came from the United States, Italy and Spain, spanning acute and convalescent COVID-19. From T cells, B-cell-depleted T cells, or PBMCs came the material, which was cDNA or gDNA.

Original analysis: It was from reference gene primer amplification that nucleated cell counts were estimated. Measured with immunoSEQ multiplex PCR; TCRdb has only the in-frame clones, and not every one. V and J calls and clone size are as listed in that table; D and trimming were resolved from the DNA. The sample includes around 100,000 clones, around four fifths of them seen just once. The receptor was isolated from a man between 45 and 60 years old with active or convalescent COVID-19. The sequencing sample was made of peripheral blood. The chain is built from TRBV24-1 and TRBJ2-1; 10 nucleotides agree with TRBD2. The CDR3 spells CATSDARASGGRDEQFF. In DNA, the CDR3 is TGTGCCACCAGTGATGCAAGAGCTAGCGGGGGTAGGGATGAGCAGTTCTTC.